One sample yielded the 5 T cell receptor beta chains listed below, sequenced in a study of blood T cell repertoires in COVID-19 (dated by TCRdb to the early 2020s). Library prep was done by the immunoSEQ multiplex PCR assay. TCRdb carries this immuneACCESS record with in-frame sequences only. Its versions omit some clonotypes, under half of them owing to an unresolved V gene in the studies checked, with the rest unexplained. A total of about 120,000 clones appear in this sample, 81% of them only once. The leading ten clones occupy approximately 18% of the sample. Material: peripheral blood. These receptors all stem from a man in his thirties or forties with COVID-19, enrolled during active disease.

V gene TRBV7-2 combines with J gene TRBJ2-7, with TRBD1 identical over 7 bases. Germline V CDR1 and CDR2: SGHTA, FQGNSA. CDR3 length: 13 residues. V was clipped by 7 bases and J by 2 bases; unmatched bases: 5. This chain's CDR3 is CASTLGTAYEQYF. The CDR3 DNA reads TGTGCCAGCACCCTTGGGACAGCCTACGAGCAGTACTTC.

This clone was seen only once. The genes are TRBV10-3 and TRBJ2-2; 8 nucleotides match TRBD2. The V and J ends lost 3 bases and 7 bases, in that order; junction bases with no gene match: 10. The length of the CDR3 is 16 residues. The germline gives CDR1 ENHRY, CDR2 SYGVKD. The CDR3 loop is CAISERSGSSDGELFF. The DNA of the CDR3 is TGTGCCATCAGTGAAAGGAGCGGGAGTAGTGACGGGGAGCTGTTTTTT.

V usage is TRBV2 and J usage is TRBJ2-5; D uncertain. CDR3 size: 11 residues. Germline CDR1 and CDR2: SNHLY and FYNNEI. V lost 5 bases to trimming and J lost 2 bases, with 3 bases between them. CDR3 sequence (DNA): TGTGCCAGCAGTTATCAAGAGACCCAGTACTTC. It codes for CASSYQETQYF.

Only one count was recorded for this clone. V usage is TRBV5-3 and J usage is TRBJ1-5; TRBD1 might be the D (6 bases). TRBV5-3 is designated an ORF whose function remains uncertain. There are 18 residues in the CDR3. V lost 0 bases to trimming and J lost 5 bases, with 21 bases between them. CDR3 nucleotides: TGTGCCAGAAGCTTGGATGAAGCAGGGGACTACGATGATCAGCCCCAGCATTTT. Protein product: CARSLDEAGDYDDQPQHF.

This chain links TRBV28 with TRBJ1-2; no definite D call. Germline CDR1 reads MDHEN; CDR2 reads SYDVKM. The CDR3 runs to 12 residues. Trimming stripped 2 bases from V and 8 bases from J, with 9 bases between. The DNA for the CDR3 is TGTGCCAGCAGTTTAACCGGGAACGGCTACACCTTC. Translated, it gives CASSLTGNGYTF.